The TCR beta chain described here comes from a study of blood T cell repertoires in COVID-19. As handled by the study authors: Nucleated cell counts were estimated from reference gene primer amplification. Clones were sequenced by immunoSEQ multiplex PCR, and TCRdb holds only the in-frame ones, with some missing. The DNA was the basis for D and trimming; V, J and clone size are from that table. This table has under 200,000 clones, around 80% appearing once. V lost 4 bases, J lost 4 bases, and 12 bases stayed unmatched. In germline, CDR1 is LGHDT, CDR2 YNNKEL (reference sequence). The CDR3 is made up of 16 amino acids.

The receptor comes from a woman between 50 and 59 years old in a cohort exposed to, infected with or recovered from COVID-19 (not recorded which). The chain couples TRBV3-1 (or the pseudogene TRBV3-2) to TRBJ2-5, with 7 bases aligning to TRBD2. The sample consisted of PBMCs or T cells enriched from blood (not recorded which). For the CDR3, the DNA is TGTGCCAGCAGCCCACTCACGGGGGGAATGGTAGAGACCCAGTACTTC. The encoded protein is CASSPLTGGMVETQYF.